The 30 T cell receptor beta chains presented below share a single source sample, sequenced in a study of CD8+ T cells in alopecia areata. Stated treatment: oral pan-JAK inhibitor, 5-10 mg twice daily. RNA was extracted and reverse transcribed into cDNA as the sequencing template. Only in-frame clones appear in the TCRdb table, and some are missing; sequencing was by immunoSEQ multiplex PCR. The sample yields roughly 190,000 clones, 45% to 75% seen once. Specimen: CD4+ T cells sorted from blood, collected at week 4, from a patient treated with tofacitinib. The receptors derive from a human donor with alopecia areata.

The J gene is TRBJ1-5, the V gene TRBV27; 10 positions match TRBD1. J lost 2 bases, V lost 5 bases, and 3 bases had no gene match. The CDR3 consists of 15 residues. CDR1 MNHEY and CDR2 SMNVEV come from the germline V gene (reference sequence). The DNA for the CDR3 is TGTGCCAGCAGTCCCGGGACAGGGGGCAATCAGCCCCAGCATTTT. Protein product: CASSPGTGGNQPQHF.

Comments on this clone: Distinct nucleotide sequences in the sample also encode this CDR3. In DNA, the CDR3 is TGCAGTGCTAGGGGGAACACTGAAGCTTTCTTT. Its translation is CSARGNTEAFF. The chain is built from TRBV20-1 and TRBJ1-1; D unclear. V shed 3 bases and J shed 1 base, with 3 bases lying between them. Germline V CDR1 and CDR2: DFQATT, SNEGSKA (reference sequence). This CDR3 comprises 11 residues.

V gene TRBV5-1 combines with J gene TRBJ2-7; no definite D call. CDR3 size: 15 residues. Deletions cut 0 bases from V and 2 bases from J, with 12 bases between. Germline loops: CDR1 SGHRS, CDR2 YFSETQ. The DNA for the CDR3 is TGCGCCAGCAGCTTGGACCCAGGTTCCCCCTACGAGCAGTACTTC. As protein: CASSLDPGSPYEQYF.

This clone was observed a few times. The rearrangement uses TRBV5-1 and TRBJ2-7; 7 bases are a match to TRBD1. Trimming removed 4 bases from V and 5 bases from J; junction bases left unmatched: 6. Germline values: CDR1 SGHRS, CDR2 YFSETQ. This CDR3 contains 13 residues. In nucleotides, the CDR3 is TGCGCCAGCAGCCCGACAGGGACCCACGAGCAGTACTTC. This gives the protein CASSPTGTHEQYF.

The chain has TRBV30 and TRBJ2-7; D not resolved. The germline V gene encodes CDR1 GTSNPN and CDR2 SVGIG (reference sequence). V lost 3 bases to trimming and J lost 4 bases, with 19 bases between them. This CDR3 is 15 amino acids long. The CDR3, as DNA: TGTGCCTGGAGGGCACACAGCCTTGGTATGTACGAGCAGTACTTC. Its translation: CAWRAHSLGMYEQYF.

This clone has a count of ten or more. The chain recombines TRBV7-2 with TRBJ1-1; tentatively, D is TRBD1 (5 bases). The V gene's germline CDR1 is SGHTA and CDR2 FQGNSA. The CDR3 sequence is 14 residues long. The germline V and J ends were trimmed by 4 bases and 3 bases, with 12 bases remaining between them. The DNA of the CDR3 is TGTGCCAGCAGCTCGTCCCAGGGAGACACTGAAGCTTTCTTT. Its translation: CASSSSQGDTEAFF.

The V call is TRBV10-3, the J call TRBJ1-5, with 8 bases aligning to TRBD1. J lost 6 bases, V lost 6 bases, and 4 bases had no gene match. Germline CDR1 and CDR2: ENHRY and SYGVKD. This CDR3 region has 13 residues. The CDR3 DNA reads as TGTGCCATCAGGGGACAGGTTGGTCAGCCCCAGCATTTT. This gives the protein CAIRGQVGQPQHF.

This sequence joins TRBV6-5 and TRBJ1-1, with a possible D match to TRBD1 (5 bases). Germline lookup yields CDR1 MNHEY and CDR2 SVGAGI. Trimming pared 6 bases from V and 5 bases from J, leaving 13 bases between. The CDR3 length is 13 residues. The CDR3 protein is CASSSSGRTEAFF. The CDR3 coding sequence is TGTGCCAGCAGCTCCTCGGGGCGTACTGAAGCTTTCTTT.

This clone was picked up one time. The V and J genes are TRBV30 and TRBJ1-1; 7 bases fit TRBD1. Germline CDR1 reads GTSNPN; CDR2 reads SVGIG (reference sequence). V lost 5 bases to trimming and J lost 1 base; unmatched junction nucleotides: 1. The CDR3 is 12 amino acids. This CDR3 reads CAWGTANTEAFF. In DNA, the CDR3 is TGTGCCTGGGGGACAGCGAACACTGAAGCTTTCTTT.

J is TRBJ2-3 and V is TRBV7-2; D ambiguous. V was clipped by 3 bases and J by 2 bases, with 15 bases between them. The CDR3 has 16 residues. Per the germline V gene, CDR1 is SGHTA and CDR2 is FQGNSA. The CDR3 DNA reads TGTGCCAGCAGCTTTCACGCTGGGGTTATCACAGATACGCAGTATTTT. This sequence encodes CASSFHAGVITDTQYF.

As regards this clone: Additional DNA sequences in this sample encode the identical CDR3. This chain uses TRBV29-1 with TRBJ2-5, with D uncertain. Deletions cut 5 bases from V and 4 bases from J, with 8 bases between. This CDR3 has 11 residues. Germline CDR1 reads SQVTM; CDR2 reads ANQGSEA. In DNA, the CDR3 is TGCAGCGTTTCCCCGGGAGAGACCCAGTACTTC. This translates into CSVSPGETQYF.

This sequence joins TRBV28 and TRBJ1-2, with D perhaps TRBD1 (5 bases). Germline V gene lookup returns CDR1 MDHEN and CDR2 SYDVKM. The CDR3 sequence is 13 residues long. CDR3 DNA sequence: TGTGCGTCGGGACCGATTCTACCCTATGGCTACACCTTC. This codes for CASGPILPYGYTF.

V usage is TRBV2 and J usage is TRBJ1-5; no clear D. The V and J ends lost 8 bases and 2 bases respectively, with 16 bases between them. This CDR3 is built from 15 residues. CDR1 and CDR2 (germline): SNHLY, FYNNEI. The DNA for the CDR3 is TGTGCCAGCGGGTCCTTCAGTGATCGCAATCAGCCCCAGCATTTT. This encodes CASGSFSDRNQPQHF.

The V gene is TRBV5-1, the J gene TRBJ1-1; D ambiguous. Germline values: CDR1 SGHRS, CDR2 YFSETQ. Trimming pared 0 bases from V and 2 bases from J, leaving 14 bases between. The CDR3 spans 16 residues. CDR3 coding DNA: TGCGCCAGCAGCTTGGTAAATTTAGGAGCAAACACTGAAGCTTTCTTT. As protein: CASSLVNLGANTEAFF.

This rearrangement joins TRBV5-6 to TRBJ2-2; TRBD1 matches 10 bases. The V and J ends lost 4 bases and 4 bases, in that order; junction bases with no gene match: 4. This CDR3 has 15 residues. Germline-derived CDR1 and CDR2 are SGHDT and YYEEEE. The CDR3 protein is CASSPGTGATGELFF. The CDR3 region has the DNA TGTGCCAGCAGCCCCGGGACAGGGGCCACCGGGGAGCTGTTTTTT.

This clone was counted between two and nine times. This chain connects TRBV28 to TRBJ2-7; no clear D gene. Germline loops: CDR1 MDHEN, CDR2 SYDVKM. The CDR3 totals 15 residues. V lost 4 bases, J lost 3 bases, and 16 bases lay in between. CDR3 DNA sequence: TGTGCCAGCAGTTCAGGCCAACCGGTAGGCTACGAGCAGTACTTC. Protein: CASSSGQPVGYEQYF.

DNA for the CDR3: TGTGCTTCCTCGGACGCGGACTATGGCTACACCTTC. Encoded protein: CASSDADYGYTF. The chain combines TRBV30 with TRBJ1-2; D is ambiguous. Germline loops: CDR1 GTSNPN, CDR2 SVGIG (reference sequence). The CDR3 totals 12 residues.

The chain carries TRBV15 and TRBJ2-7, with 7 bases that match TRBD1. CDR1 LNHNV and CDR2 YYDKDF come from the germline V gene (reference sequence). CDR3 length equals 16 residues. The J segment lost 4 bases and the V segment lost 2 bases, leaving 11 bases of the junction unmatched. The CDR3: CATSRSTGTVSYEQYF. In DNA, the CDR3 is TGTGCCACCAGCAGATCGACCGGGACAGTGTCTTACGAGCAGTACTTC.

This chain joins TRBV2 and TRBJ2-4; D gene ambiguous. Germline CDR1 is SNHLY and CDR2 is FYNNEI. The CDR3 is made up of 15 amino acids. The V end was cut by 4 bases, the J end by 0 bases, with 10 bases between. CDR3 nucleotide sequence: TGTGCCAGCAGTGCGGACCTTCTAGCCAAAAACATTCAGTACTTC. Translated: CASSADLLAKNIQYF.

This rearrangement joins TRBV2 to TRBJ1-1; 10 bases line up with TRBD1. CDR1 SNHLY and CDR2 FYNNEI come from the germline V gene. The CDR3 is made up of 13 amino acids. V lost 6 bases, J lost 5 bases, and 3 bases stayed unmatched. This chain's CDR3 is CASSLDRGTEAFF. The CDR3 DNA follows: TGTGCCAGCAGCCTGGACAGGGGGACTGAAGCTTTCTTT.

V and J are TRBV25-1 and TRBJ2-4; D is uncertain. This CDR3 has 12 amino acids. V lost 2 bases, J lost 8 bases, and 7 bases lay in between. Germline V gene lookup returns CDR1 MGHDK and CDR2 SYGVNS. CDR3 DNA sequence: TGTGCCAGCAGTGAAGGGTGGGACATTCAGTACTTC. Translating it yields CASSEGWDIQYF.

The genes are TRBV10-3 and TRBJ2-3, with D perhaps given as TRBD1 or TRBD2 (5 bases each). Per the germline V gene, CDR1 is ENHRY and CDR2 is SYGVKD. This CDR3 is built from 14 residues. V dropped 2 bases and J dropped 4 bases, with 10 bases sitting between them. CDR3 sequence: CAISEERDPDTQYF. The CDR3 DNA is TGTGCCATCAGTGAGGAGAGGGACCCAGATACGCAGTATTTT.

The gene calls are TRBV5-1 and TRBJ2-5; tentatively, D is TRBD2 (6 bases). V gave up 1 base and J gave up 5 bases, with 15 bases separating them. CDR3 length equals 15 residues. Germline V gene sequence: CDR1 SGHRS, CDR2 YFSETQ. The chain's CDR3 is CASSLRGGGLETQYF. The CDR3 nucleotides read TGCGCCAGCAGCTTGCGGGGAGGTGGTTTGGAGACCCAGTACTTC.

The chain employs TRBV5-1 and TRBJ2-7; tentatively, D is TRBD1 (5 bases). Germline loops: CDR1 SGHRS, CDR2 YFSETQ. Trimming took 4 bases from V and 2 from J, leaving 13 bases between them. The CDR3 spans 14 residues. The CDR3 region is CASSPTAQTYEQYF. In nucleotides, the CDR3 is TGCGCCAGCAGCCCGACAGCGCAGACCTACGAGCAGTACTTC.

V and J are TRBV30 and TRBJ2-1; D may correspond to TRBD1 or TRBD2 (5 bases each). The V end was cut by 2 bases, the J end by 10 bases, with 9 bases between. The CDR3 sequence is 11 residues long. Germline V gene data show CDR1 as GTSNPN and CDR2 as SVGIG (reference sequence). In DNA, the CDR3 is TGTGCCTGGAGTAGGGACCGCGAGCAGTTCTTC. Translation: CAWSRDREQFF. The full variable domain, with the rest looked up from reference TRBV30 and TRBJ2-1, is SQTIHQWPATLVQPVGSPLSLECTVEGTSNPNLYWYRQAAGRGLQLLFYSVGIGQISSEVPQNLSASRPQDRQFILSSKKLLLSDSGFYLCAWSRDREQFFGPGTRLTVL.

V usage is TRBV9 and J usage is TRBJ2-2; D is unresolved. Deletions cut 4 bases from V and 0 bases from J, with 16 bases between. Germline CDR1 SGDLS, CDR2 YYNGEE. The CDR3 totals 17 residues. The CDR3 DNA follows: TGTGCCAGCAGCCCCTCCCGCTCATCCTCGAACACCGGGGAGCTGTTTTTT. Translated, it gives CASSPSRSSSNTGELFF. Filled out from reference TRBV9 and TRBJ2-2, the complete variable domain reads DSGVTQTPKHLITATGQRVTLRCSPRSGDLSVYWYQQSLDQGLQFLIQYYNGEERAKGNILERFSAQQFPDLHSELNLSSLELGDSALYFCASSPSRSSSNTGELFFGEGSRLTVL.

V usage is TRBV28 and J usage is TRBJ1-1, with D unclear. The CDR3 consists of 13 residues. V shed 8 bases and J shed 2 bases, with 12 bases lying between them. Germline V gene data show CDR1 as MDHEN and CDR2 as SYDVKM. DNA of the CDR3: TGTGCCAGCGCCCCGGGAGGAAACACTGAAGCTTTCTTT. Its protein is CASAPGGNTEAFF.

This chain connects TRBV11-2 to TRBJ2-3, with D unclear. The CDR3 contains 15 residues. CDR1 SGHAT and CDR2 FQNNGV come from the germline V gene. Deletions cut 5 bases from V and 5 bases from J, with 17 bases between. CDR3 DNA: TGTGCCAGCAGCCGAGAGTCCCCTCCGCGAGATACGCAGTATTTT. The encoded protein is CASSRESPPRDTQYF.

The chain uses TRBV30 and TRBJ2-2, with 7 bases fitting TRBD2. The J segment lost 4 bases and the V segment lost 3 bases, leaving 5 bases of the junction unmatched. Per germline, CDR1 GTSNPN and CDR2 SVGIG (reference sequence). This CDR3 contains 14 residues. The CDR3 protein is CAWRIAGGTGELFF. CDR3 bases: TGTGCCTGGAGGATAGCGGGCGGCACCGGGGAGCTGTTTTTT.

This clone came up once. This chain links TRBV28 with TRBJ2-5; D call uncertain. CDR1 MDHEN and CDR2 SYDVKM come from the germline V gene. This CDR3 has 13 amino acids. V was clipped by 6 bases and J by 4 bases, with 12 bases between them. The CDR3 protein is CASSPRSLETQYF. CDR3 DNA: TGTGCCAGCAGCCCTCGCTCGTTAGAGACCCAGTACTTC.